This T cell receptor beta chain was retrieved from a study of T-cell memory formation after mild COVID-19. Across the study: Largely donor-specific sequence clusters came from two donors.

Using constant-segment primers, 5'RACE produced TCR alpha and TCR beta cDNA libraries carrying sample barcodes and UMIs. TCRdb passed the 5' RACE reads through MiXCR, listing each CDR3 protein once. The sample lists 180,000 or so distinct CDR3 sequences, more than 9% occurring once. V was trimmed by 1 base and J by 2 bases, leaving 12 bases between them. Germline V gene sequence: CDR1 SGHTA, CDR2 FQGNSA. CDR3 length: 16 residues. This clonotype appeared a few times. The V call is TRBV7-2, the J call TRBJ1-3; perhaps TRBD1 as D (5 bases). The sequencing input was PBMCs or a T cell subset sorted from them (not recorded which). The TCR sequence derives from a man between 18 and 35 years old who had mild COVID-19 (a few samples of this study predate the infection). Cell type and time point are not known. The CDR3 nucleotides are TGTGCCAGCAGCTTAGGCGGCAGGGAAACTGGAAACACCATATATTTT. Its translation is CASSLGGRETGNTIYF.